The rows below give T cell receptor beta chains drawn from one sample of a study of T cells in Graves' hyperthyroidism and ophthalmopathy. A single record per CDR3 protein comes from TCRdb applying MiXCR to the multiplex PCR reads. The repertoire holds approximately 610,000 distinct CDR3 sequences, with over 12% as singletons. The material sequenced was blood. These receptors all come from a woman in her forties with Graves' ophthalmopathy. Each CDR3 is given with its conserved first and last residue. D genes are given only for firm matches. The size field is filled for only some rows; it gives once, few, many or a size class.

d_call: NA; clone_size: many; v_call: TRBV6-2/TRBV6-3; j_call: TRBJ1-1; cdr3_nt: TGTGCCAGCGACGTAGAAGGCTATCCACTTTCGAACACTGAAGCTTTCTTT; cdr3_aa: CASDVEGYPLSNTEAFF
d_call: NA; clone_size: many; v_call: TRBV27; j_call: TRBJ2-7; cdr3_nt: TGTGCCAGCAGTTTGGGAGGAGTTGGGGCCTACGAGCAGTACTTC; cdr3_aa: CASSLGGVGAYEQYF
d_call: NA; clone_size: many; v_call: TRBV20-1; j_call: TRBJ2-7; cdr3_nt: TGCAGTGCGTCAGGGACCGTCAATCCCTACGAGCAGTACTTC; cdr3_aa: CSASGTVNPYEQYF
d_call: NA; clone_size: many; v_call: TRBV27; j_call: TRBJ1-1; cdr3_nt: TGTGCCAGCAGTTGGTCGAAGAGGGGGTTAACGGACACTGAAGCTTTCTTT; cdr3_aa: CASSWSKRGLTDTEAFF
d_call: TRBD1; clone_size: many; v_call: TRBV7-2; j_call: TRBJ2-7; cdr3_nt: TGTGCCAGCAGCTCGGACAGGGGGCCTCTTGAGCAGTACTTC; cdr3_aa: CASSSDRGPLEQYF
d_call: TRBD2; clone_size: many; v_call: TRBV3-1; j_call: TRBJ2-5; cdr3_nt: TGTGCCAGCAGCCCGACACGGACTAGCTCCGGGCAGACCCAGTACTTC; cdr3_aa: CASSPTRTSSGQTQYF
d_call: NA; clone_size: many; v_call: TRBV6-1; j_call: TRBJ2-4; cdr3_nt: TGTGCCAGCAGAGAGTTTAACAGGGGGCTCTGGCGGGAGGTAGCCAAAAACATTCAGTACTTC; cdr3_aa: CASREFNRGLWREVAKNIQYF
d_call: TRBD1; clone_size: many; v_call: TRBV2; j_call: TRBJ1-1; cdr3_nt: TGTGCCAGCAGCGGACAGGGGCGATCGGACACTGAAGCTTTCTTT; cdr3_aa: CASSGQGRSDTEAFF
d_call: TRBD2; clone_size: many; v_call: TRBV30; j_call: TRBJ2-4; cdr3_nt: TGTGCCTTCTCAGCGGGAGAACGGAACATTCAGTACTTC; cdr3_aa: CAFSAGERNIQYF
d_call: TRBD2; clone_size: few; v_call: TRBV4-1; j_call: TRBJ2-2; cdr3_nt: TGCGCCAGCAGCCGAGCGGGAGGGTTCCCCGGGGAGCTGTTTTTT; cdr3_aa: CASSRAGGFPGELFF
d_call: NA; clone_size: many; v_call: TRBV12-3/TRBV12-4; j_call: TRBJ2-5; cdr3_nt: TGTGCCAGCAACAGTCCGAGGGGGACCCAAGAGACCCAGTACTTC; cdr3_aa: CASNSPRGTQETQYF
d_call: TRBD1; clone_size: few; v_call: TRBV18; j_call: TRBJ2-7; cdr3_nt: TGTGCCAGCGCGTACAGGGGTGGCTCCTACGAGCAGTACTTC; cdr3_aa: CASAYRGGSYEQYF
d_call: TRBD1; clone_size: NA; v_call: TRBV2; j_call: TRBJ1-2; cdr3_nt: TGTGCCAGCAATTCCGGGACAGCATATTTCTATGGCTACACCTTC; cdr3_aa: CASNSGTAYFYGYTF
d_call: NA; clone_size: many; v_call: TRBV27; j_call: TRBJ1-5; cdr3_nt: TGTGCCAGCAGTTTGTCGTCAGCCTCACAGCCCCAGCATTTT; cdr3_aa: CASSLSSASQPQHF
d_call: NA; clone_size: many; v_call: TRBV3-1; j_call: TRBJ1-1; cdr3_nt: TGTGCCAGCAGCCAAACGGGGTGGAACACTGAAGCTTTCTTT; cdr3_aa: CASSQTGWNTEAFF
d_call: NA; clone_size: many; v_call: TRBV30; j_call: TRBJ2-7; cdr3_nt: TGTGCCTGGAGCGGCCGCCTCGTCGAGCAGTACTTC; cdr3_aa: CAWSGRLVEQYF
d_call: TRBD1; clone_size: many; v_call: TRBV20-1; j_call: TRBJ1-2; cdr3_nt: TGCAGTGCTAGAGGTACAGGGGGAATGCATGGCTACACCTTC; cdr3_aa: CSARGTGGMHGYTF
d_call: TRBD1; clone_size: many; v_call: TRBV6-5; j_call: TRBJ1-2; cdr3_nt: TGTGCCAGCAGCGCCGGGACAGGGTTGACCTATGGCTACACCTTC; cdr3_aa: CASSAGTGLTYGYTF
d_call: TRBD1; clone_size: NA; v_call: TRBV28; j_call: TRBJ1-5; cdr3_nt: TGTGCCAGCAGTTCACCCCCGGGACAGTCCAATCAGCCCCAGCATTTT; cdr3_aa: CASSSPPGQSNQPQHF
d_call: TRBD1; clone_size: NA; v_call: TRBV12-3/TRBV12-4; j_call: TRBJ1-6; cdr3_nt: TGTGCCAGCAGTAAAACCGGGACAGGTCTCTCACCCCTCCACTTT; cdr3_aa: CASSKTGTGLSPLHF
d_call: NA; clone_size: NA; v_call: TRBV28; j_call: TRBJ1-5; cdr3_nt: TGTGCCACCGCCGGGACAAGGAATCAGCCCCAGCATTTT; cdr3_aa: CATAGTRNQPQHF
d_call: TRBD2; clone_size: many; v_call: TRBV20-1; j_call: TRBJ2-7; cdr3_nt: TGCAGTGCTATCGTCGCGGGAGGGCCCGCCTACGAGCAGTACTTC; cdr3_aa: CSAIVAGGPAYEQYF
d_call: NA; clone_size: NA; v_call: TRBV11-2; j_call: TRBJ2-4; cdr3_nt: TGTGCCAGCAGCTCCCTTGGAGGATCGGCCGCTCACATTCAGTACTTC; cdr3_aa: CASSSLGGSAAHIQYF
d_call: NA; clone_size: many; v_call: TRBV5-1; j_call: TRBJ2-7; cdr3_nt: TGCGCCAGCAGCTTCGGGTCAAGGCTTTCCTACGAGCAGTACTTC; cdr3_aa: CASSFGSRLSYEQYF
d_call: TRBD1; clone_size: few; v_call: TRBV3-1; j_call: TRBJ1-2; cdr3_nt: TGTGCCAGCAGCCCGACAGGGCCAATTAGGGGCTACACCTTC; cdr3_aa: CASSPTGPIRGYTF
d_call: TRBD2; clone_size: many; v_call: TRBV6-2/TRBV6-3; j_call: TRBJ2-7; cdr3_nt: TGTGCCAGCAGTTCCGGGACTAGCGAGAGCTCCTACGAGCAGTACTTC; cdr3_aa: CASSSGTSESSYEQYF
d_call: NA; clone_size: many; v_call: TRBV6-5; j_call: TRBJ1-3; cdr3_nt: TGTGCCAGCAGTTACTCGATTTTCCAGGGCTCTGGAAACACCATATATTTT; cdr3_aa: CASSYSIFQGSGNTIYF
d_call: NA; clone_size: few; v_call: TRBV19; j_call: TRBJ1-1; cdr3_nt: TGTGCCAGTATGCGCTTAAGTTCAGGGTTTGCTGAAGCTTTCTTT; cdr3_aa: CASMRLSSGFAEAFF
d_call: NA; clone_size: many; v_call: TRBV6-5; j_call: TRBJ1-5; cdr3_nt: TGTGCCAGCAGTACTGTGGGGCAGGGCGTTCAGCCCCAGCATTTT; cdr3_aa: CASSTVGQGVQPQHF
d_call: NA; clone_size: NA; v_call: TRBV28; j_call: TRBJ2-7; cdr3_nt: TGTGCCGTCGAAACAGGGGAGGGTACCTACGAGCAGTACTTC; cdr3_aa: CAVETGEGTYEQYF
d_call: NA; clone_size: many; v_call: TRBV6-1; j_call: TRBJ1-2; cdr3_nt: TGTGCCAGCAGTGAGGATCACTCGGGTGGCTACACCTTC; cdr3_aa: CASSEDHSGGYTF
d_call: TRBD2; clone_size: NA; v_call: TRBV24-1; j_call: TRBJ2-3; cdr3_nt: TGTGCCACCAGTGACGGGACATTAGCGGGAGTGACAGATACGCAGTATTTT; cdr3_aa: CATSDGTLAGVTDTQYF
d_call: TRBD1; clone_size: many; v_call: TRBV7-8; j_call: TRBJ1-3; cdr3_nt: TGTGCCAGCAGCTTTAGGACCCGACAGGGTTCCTACGGAAACACCATATATTTT; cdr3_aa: CASSFRTRQGSYGNTIYF
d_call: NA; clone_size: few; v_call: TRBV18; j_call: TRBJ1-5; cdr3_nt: TGTGCCAGCTCACCAAACGGAGGTCTTAATCAGCCCCAGCATTTT; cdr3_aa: CASSPNGGLNQPQHF
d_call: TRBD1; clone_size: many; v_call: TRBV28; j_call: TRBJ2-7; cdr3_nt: TGTGCCAGCAGGGGACAGGGGGCAGGTTACGAGCAGTACTTC; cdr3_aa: CASRGQGAGYEQYF
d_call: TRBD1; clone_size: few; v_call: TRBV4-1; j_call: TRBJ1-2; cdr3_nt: TGCGCCAGCAGCCCGGGACAGGGAACATTTTTCTATGGCTACACCTTC; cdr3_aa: CASSPGQGTFFYGYTF
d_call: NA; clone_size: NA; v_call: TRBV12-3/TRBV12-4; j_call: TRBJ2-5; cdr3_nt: TGTGCCAGCAGTGACCGCGGGGTACAACAAGAGACCCAGTACTTC; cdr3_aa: CASSDRGVQQETQYF
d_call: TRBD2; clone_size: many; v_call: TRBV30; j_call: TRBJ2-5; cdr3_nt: TGTGCCGGGGGACTAGCGGGACCAGAGACCCAGTACTTC; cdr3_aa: CAGGLAGPETQYF
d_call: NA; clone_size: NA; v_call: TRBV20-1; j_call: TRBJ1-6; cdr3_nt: TGCAGTGCTAGAGAACCGCTGAGCTCCTATAATTCACCCCTCCACTTT; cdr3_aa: CSAREPLSSYNSPLHF
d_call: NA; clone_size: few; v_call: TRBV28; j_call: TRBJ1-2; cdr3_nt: TGTGCCAGCACCACTCGGGGGGCGGGTGGCTACACCTTC; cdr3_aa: CASTTRGAGGYTF
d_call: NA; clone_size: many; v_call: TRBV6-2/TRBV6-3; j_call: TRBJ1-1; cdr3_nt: TGTGCCAGCAATGCCCCCCGGGACACCAACACTGAAGCTTTCTTT; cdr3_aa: CASNAPRDTNTEAFF
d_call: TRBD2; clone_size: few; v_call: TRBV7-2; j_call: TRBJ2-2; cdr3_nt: TGTGCCAGCAGCTTAGCGCGGGGGTCGGACACCGGGGAGCTGTTTTTT; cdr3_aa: CASSLARGSDTGELFF
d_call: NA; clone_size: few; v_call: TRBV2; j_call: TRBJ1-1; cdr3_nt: TGTGCCAGCAGTGAGGGGGTGGGCACTGAAGCTTTCTTT; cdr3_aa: CASSEGVGTEAFF
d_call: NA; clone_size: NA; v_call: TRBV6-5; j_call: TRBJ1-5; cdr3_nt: TGTGCCAGCAGCTTACAGCGTAATCAGCCCCAGCATTTT; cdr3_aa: CASSLQRNQPQHF
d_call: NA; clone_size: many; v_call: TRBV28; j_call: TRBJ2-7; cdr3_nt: TGTGCCAGCAGTTACCGGGGGGCGCGGGAGCAGTACTTC; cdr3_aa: CASSYRGAREQYF